This T cell receptor (beta chain) emerged from a study of blood T cell repertoires in COVID-19. Study information: COVID-19 samples collected from the United States, Italy and Spain covered acute and convalescent phases.

V was cut by 7 bases and J by 4 bases, with 21 bases left in between. The CDR3 consists of 15 residues. The germline V gene has CDR1 SQVTM and CDR2 ANQGSEA. Seattle's cohort entered during active infection and was followed longitudinally. In the original analysis: Amplification of reference gene primers was used by the study to estimate nucleated cell counts. Assay used: immunoSEQ multiplex PCR; TCRdb lists only in-frame clones, some missing. That table supplies the V and J calls and clone size; D and trimming were determined from the DNA. The table records over 100,000 clones, roughly 86% of them present only once.

The source is a woman in her seventies with COVID-19, enrolled during active disease. The sequenced material came from peripheral blood. The rearrangement links TRBV29-1 to TRBJ2-3; D is possibly TRBD2 (7 bases). The CDR3 nucleotides read TGCAGCGCCGATCGGGGGGCGCTCGGCCCAGATACGCAGTATTTT. This gives the protein CSADRGALGPDTQYF.